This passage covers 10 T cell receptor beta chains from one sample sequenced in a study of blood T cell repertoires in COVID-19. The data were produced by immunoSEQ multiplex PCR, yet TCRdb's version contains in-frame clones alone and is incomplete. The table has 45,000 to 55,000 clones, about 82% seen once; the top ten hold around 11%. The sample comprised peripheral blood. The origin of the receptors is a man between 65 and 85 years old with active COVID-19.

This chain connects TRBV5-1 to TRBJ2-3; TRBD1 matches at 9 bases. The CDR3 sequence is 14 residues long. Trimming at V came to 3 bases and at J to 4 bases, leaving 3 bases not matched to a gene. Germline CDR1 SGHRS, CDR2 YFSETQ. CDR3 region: CASSSTGGPDTQYF. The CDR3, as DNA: TGCGCCAGCAGCTCAACAGGGGGCCCAGATACGCAGTATTTT.

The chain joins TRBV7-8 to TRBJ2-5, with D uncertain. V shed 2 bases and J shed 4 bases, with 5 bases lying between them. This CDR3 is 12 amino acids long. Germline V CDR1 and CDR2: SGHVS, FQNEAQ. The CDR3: CASSLFRETQYF. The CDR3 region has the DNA TGTGCCAGCAGCTTATTCCGAGAGACCCAGTACTTC.

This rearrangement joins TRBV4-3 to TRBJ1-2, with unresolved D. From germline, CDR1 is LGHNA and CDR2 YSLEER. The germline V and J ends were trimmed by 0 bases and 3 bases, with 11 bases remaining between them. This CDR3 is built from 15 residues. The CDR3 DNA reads TGCGCCAGCAGCCAAGATCTAGCCAGAGACTATGGCTACACCTTC. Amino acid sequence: CASSQDLARDYGYTF.

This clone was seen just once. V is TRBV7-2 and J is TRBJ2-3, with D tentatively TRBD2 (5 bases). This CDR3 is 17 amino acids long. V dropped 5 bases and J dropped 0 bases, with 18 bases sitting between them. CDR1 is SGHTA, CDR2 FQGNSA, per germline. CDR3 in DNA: TGTGCCAGCAGCCTACCCCGAGTAGCGCCGAGCACAGATACGCAGTATTTT. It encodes CASSLPRVAPSTDTQYF. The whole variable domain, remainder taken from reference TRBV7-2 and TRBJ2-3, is GAGVSQSPSNKVTEKGKDVELRCDPISGHTALYWYRQSLGQGLEFLIYFQGNSAPDKSGLPSDRFSAERTGGSVSTLTIQRTQQEDSAVYLCASSLPRVAPSTDTQYFGPGTRLTVL.

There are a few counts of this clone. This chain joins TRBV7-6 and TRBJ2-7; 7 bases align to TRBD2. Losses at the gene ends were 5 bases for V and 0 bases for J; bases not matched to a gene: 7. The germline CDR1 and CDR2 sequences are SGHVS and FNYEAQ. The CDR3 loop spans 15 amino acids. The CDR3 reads CASSPPGGSSYEQYF. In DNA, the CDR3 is TGTGCCAGCAGCCCCCCGGGGGGAAGCTCCTACGAGCAGTACTTC.

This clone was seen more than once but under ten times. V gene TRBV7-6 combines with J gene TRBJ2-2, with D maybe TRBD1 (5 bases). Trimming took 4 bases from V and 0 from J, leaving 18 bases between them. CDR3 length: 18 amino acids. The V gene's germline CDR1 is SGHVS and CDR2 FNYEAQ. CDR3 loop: CASSSPRGALSNTGELFF. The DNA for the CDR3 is TGTGCCAGCAGCTCCCCGCGTGGGGCCCTATCGAACACCGGGGAGCTGTTTTTT.

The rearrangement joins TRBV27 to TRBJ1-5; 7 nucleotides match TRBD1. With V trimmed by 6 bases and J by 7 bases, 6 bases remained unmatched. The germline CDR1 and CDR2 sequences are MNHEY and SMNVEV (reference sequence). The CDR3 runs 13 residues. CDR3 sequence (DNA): TGTGCCAGCAGCCCGAGGGGGCAACAGCCCCAGCATTTT. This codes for CASSPRGQQPQHF.

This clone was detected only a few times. CDR3 amino acids: CASSPYLGAQFF. The CDR3 coding sequence is TGTGCCAGCAGCCCCTATCTGGGGGCACAGTTCTTC. The chain joins TRBV7-2 to TRBJ2-1; possible D gene TRBD1, 6 bases. V lost 5 bases, J lost 13 bases, and 15 bases lay in between. The CDR3 has 12 residues. Germline-derived CDR1 and CDR2 are SGHTA and FQGNSA.

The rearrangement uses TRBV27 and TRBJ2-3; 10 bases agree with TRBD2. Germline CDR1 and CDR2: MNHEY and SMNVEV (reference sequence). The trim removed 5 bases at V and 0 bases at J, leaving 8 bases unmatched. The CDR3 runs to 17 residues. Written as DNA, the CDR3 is TGTGCCAGCAGTGGGTTCGGTAGCGGGGGGAGCACAGATACGCAGTATTTT. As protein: CASSGFGSGGSTDTQYF.

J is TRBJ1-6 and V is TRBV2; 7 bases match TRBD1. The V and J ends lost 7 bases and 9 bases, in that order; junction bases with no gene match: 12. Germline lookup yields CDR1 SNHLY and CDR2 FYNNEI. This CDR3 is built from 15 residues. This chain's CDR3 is CASKRTGLDGSPLHF. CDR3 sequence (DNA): TGTGCCAGCAAAAGGACAGGACTTGATGGTTCACCCCTCCACTTT.